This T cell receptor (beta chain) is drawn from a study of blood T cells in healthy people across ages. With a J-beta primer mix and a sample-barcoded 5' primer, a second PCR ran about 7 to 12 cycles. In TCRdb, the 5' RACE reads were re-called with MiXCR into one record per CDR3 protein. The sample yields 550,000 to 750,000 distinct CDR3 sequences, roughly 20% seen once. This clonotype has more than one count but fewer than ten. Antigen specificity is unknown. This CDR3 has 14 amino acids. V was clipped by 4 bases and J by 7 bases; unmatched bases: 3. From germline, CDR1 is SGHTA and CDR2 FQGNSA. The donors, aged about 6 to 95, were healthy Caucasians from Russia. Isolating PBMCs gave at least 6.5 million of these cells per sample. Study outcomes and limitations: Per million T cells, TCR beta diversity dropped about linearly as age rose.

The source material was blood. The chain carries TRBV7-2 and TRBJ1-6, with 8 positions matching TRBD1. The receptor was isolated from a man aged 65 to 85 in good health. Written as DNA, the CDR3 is TGTGCCAGCAGCTCAGGGGGCGCAAATTCACCCCTCCACTTT. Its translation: CASSSGGANSPLHF.